This T cell receptor (beta chain) was captured in a study of CD8 T cells in Susac syndrome. Study-level results: That the number of individuals in its TCR sequencing and HLA analysis was relatively small was acknowledged by the study.

In blood CD8+ and CD4+ T cells, TCR beta underwent sequencing. When the RNA was reverse transcribed, random hexamers were used with an input of roughly 0.45 to 1 ug. TCRdb reprocessed the immunoSEQ multiplex PCR reads via MiXCR and lists one record per CDR3 protein. Of 100,000 to 150,000 distinct CDR3 sequences in the sample, roughly 93% were seen once. Only a few counts were recorded for this clonotype. The antigen is undetermined. This clonotype was sampled from a human donor with multiple sclerosis. Sequencing was done on a sample of CD8+ T cells from PBMCs.

The CDR3 DNA reads as TGTGCCAGCAGCGAGACAGCCGCCGGGGAGCTGTTTTTT. Residues: CASSETAAGELFF. The chain is built from TRBV11-2 and TRBJ2-2; maybe TRBD1 (5 bases). The CDR3 contains 13 residues. Germline CDR1 SGHAT, CDR2 FQNNGV. Trimming took off 5 bases at V and 6 bases at J, with 10 bases between the two ends.